The 30 T cell receptor beta chains listed next were all sequenced from one sample in a study of sequential checkpoint blockade in melanoma. Using immunoSEQ multiplex PCR, the repertoire was profiled, and TCRdb retains in-frame clones only, with some absent. This repertoire shows about 13,000 clones, around 25% found once; its top ten account for roughly 15%. Treatment in this sample: randomized to nivolumab then ipilimumab (arm A) or the reverse (arm B). The sequenced sample was tumor tissue (inferred from file names), obtained from a patient given nivolumab and ipilimumab in sequence. The receptors come from a human donor with melanoma.

The chain uses TRBV28 and TRBJ1-5; no firm D call. The CDR3 is 14 residues long. V shed 3 bases and J shed 2 bases, with 8 bases lying between them. Per the germline V gene, CDR1 is MDHEN and CDR2 is SYDVKM. The CDR3, as DNA: TGTGCCAGCAGTTTCAGTCCTGGCAATCAGCCCCAGCATTTT. Translation gives CASSFSPGNQPQHF.

This sequence joins TRBV6-8 and TRBJ2-7; D assignment may be TRBD1 or TRBD2 (5 bases each). Trimming pared 8 bases from V and 1 base from J, leaving 9 bases between. This CDR3 contains 12 residues. The V gene's germline CDR1 is MNHGY and CDR2 SAAAGT. The CDR3 nucleotides are TGTGCCAGCGGGACCCCGTCCTACGAGCAGTACTTC. Amino acids: CASGTPSYEQYF.

The chain is built from TRBV28 and TRBJ2-3; TRBD1 matches 8 bases. J was trimmed by 0 bases and V by 7 bases; bases with no gene match: 15. Germline values: CDR1 MDHEN, CDR2 SYDVKM. This CDR3 region has 18 residues. The CDR3 here is CASTLGTGAGPSTDTQYF. CDR3 nucleotides: TGTGCCAGCACCCTAGGGACAGGTGCCGGTCCTAGCACAGATACGCAGTATTTT.

This clone was recorded once. This chain links TRBV5-1 with TRBJ2-5; maybe TRBD2 (6 bases). From germline, CDR1 is SGHRS and CDR2 YFSETQ. Deletions cut 4 bases from V and 5 bases from J, with 24 bases between. The CDR3 runs 17 residues. CDR3 nucleotide sequence: TGCGCCAGCAGCCACGTCCGGGACTGGATCAGTAGGGAGACCCAGTACTTC. It yields the protein CASSHVRDWISRETQYF.

This clone was observed at least ten times. The V gene is TRBV11-3, the J gene TRBJ2-1; possible D gene TRBD2, 6 bases. The CDR3 contains 17 residues. CDR1 and CDR2 from the germline V gene are SGHNT and YENEEA. Deletions cut 1 base from V and 2 bases from J, with 15 bases between. The CDR3 here is CASSLGVEGPTYNEQFF. DNA of the CDR3: TGTGCCAGCAGCTTAGGGGTGGAGGGTCCGACCTACAATGAGCAGTTCTTC.

The V and J genes are TRBV28 and TRBJ1-5; TRBD1 is a possible D gene (5 bases). There are 12 residues in the CDR3. V lost 7 bases, J lost 5 bases, and 9 bases lay in between. Germline CDR1 and CDR2: MDHEN and SYDVKM. The CDR3 sequence: CASTTGDQPQHF. The CDR3 DNA sequence: TGTGCCAGCACCACGGGGGATCAGCCCCAGCATTTT.

This clone was recorded at least ten times. The chain has TRBV6-8 and TRBJ2-2; maybe TRBD1 (6 bases). This CDR3 is built from 12 residues. The germline V and J ends were trimmed by 10 bases and 6 bases, with 12 bases remaining between them. CDR1 MNHGY and CDR2 SAAAGT come from the germline V gene. The CDR3 reads CAIRGAAGELFF. Here the CDR3 DNA reads TGTGCCATCAGGGGAGCCGCCGGGGAGCTGTTTTTT.

This sequence joins TRBV6-8 and TRBJ1-4; D unresolved. The CDR3 covers 17 residues. Germline V gives CDR1 MNHGY, CDR2 SAAAGT. V lost 0 bases, J lost 3 bases, and 14 bases lay in between. Here the CDR3 reads CASSYSKAAGSNEKLFF. CDR3 nucleotides: TGTGCCAGCAGTTACTCTAAAGCGGCAGGTTCTAATGAAAAACTGTTTTTT.

The chain combines TRBV6-8 with TRBJ2-6; TRBD1 aligns across 10 bases. The V and J ends lost 5 bases and 2 bases, in that order; junction bases with no gene match: 6. CDR1 is MNHGY, CDR2 SAAAGT, per germline. The CDR3 sequence is 17 residues long. The CDR3 DNA sequence: TGTGCCAGCAGTCCCGGGACAGGGGCCCCTGGGGCCAACGTCCTGACTTTC. Translation: CASSPGTGAPGANVLTF.

This clone is medium-sized (0.01 to 0.1%) in the sample. The V and J genes are TRBV19 and TRBJ2-1; the D gene is possibly TRBD2 (7 bases). V lost 10 bases to trimming and J lost 1 base, with 20 bases between them. Per germline, CDR1 LNHDA and CDR2 SQIVND (reference sequence). The CDR3 sequence is 16 residues long. The CDR3 loop reads CATRPKGGKSYNEQFF. The DNA for the CDR3 is TGTGCCACCCGCCCAAAGGGGGGGAAGTCCTACAATGAGCAGTTCTTC. The complete variable domain, with remaining parts taken from reference TRBV19 and TRBJ2-1, reads DGGITQSPKYLFRKEGQNVTLSCEQNLNHDAMYWYRQDPGQGLRLIYYSQIVNDFQKGDIAEGYSVSREKKESFPLTVTSAQKNPTAFYLCATRPKGGKSYNEQFFGPGTRLTVL.

The chain employs TRBV11-3 and TRBJ2-3; 16 bases map to TRBD2. CDR1 is SGHNT and CDR2 is YENEEA in the germline V gene. This CDR3 region has 17 residues. The V and J ends lost 5 bases and 2 bases, in that order; junction bases with no gene match: 4. The CDR3 bases are TGTGCCAGCAGCGAGGGACTAGCGGGAGGGATCACAGATACGCAGTATTTT. Its protein product is CASSEGLAGGITDTQYF.

The V call is TRBV9, the J call TRBJ2-2, with unresolved D. CDR3 size: 14 residues. Germline V gene sequence: CDR1 SGDLS, CDR2 YYNGEE. V lost 0 bases and J 5 bases, leaving 8 bases between the germline ends. CDR3: CASSVVGGTGELFF. As DNA, the CDR3 is TGTGCCAGCAGCGTAGTGGGCGGTACCGGGGAGCTGTTTTTT.

This clone was seen a handful of times. The J gene is TRBJ2-7, the V gene TRBV6-8; 7 bases match TRBD1. This CDR3 comprises 13 residues. CDR1 is MNHGY, CDR2 SAAAGT, per germline. V lost 7 bases to trimming and J lost 5 bases; unmatched junction nucleotides: 8. This CDR3 is CASTQTGTDEQYF. The CDR3 region has the DNA TGTGCCAGCACCCAGACAGGGACAGACGAGCAGTACTTC.

This clone was recorded at least ten times. The rearrangement uses TRBV11-3 and TRBJ2-1; 7 positions match TRBD1. The CDR3 loop spans 14 amino acids. The junction had 10 bases not matched to a gene; V was cut back by 5 bases and J by 9 bases. Per germline, CDR1 SGHNT and CDR2 YENEEA. The DNA of the CDR3 is TGTGCCAGCAGCCCTCGACAGGGATCGACTGAGCAGTTCTTC. Its translation: CASSPRQGSTEQFF. Full variable domain (rest looked up from reference TRBV11-3 and TRBJ2-1): EAGVVQSPRYKIIEKKQPVAFWCNPISGHNTLYWYLQNLGQGPELLIRYENEEAVDDSQLPKDRFSAERLKGVDSTLKIQPAELGDSAVYLCASSPRQGSTEQFFGPGTRLTVL.

The sample holds a few counts of this clone. A read error may account for a junction end that differs from germline. The CDR3 nucleotides are TGTGCCAGCAGTGACTCGGCGGGGACTACAGATACGCAGTATTTT. It yields the protein CASSDSAGTTDTQYF. This chain joins TRBV6-8 and TRBJ2-3; weak D call: TRBD2 (6 bases). The CDR3 extends over 15 amino acids. Germline V gene lookup returns CDR1 MNHGY and CDR2 SAAAGT.

By proportion, this clone is medium-sized. This chain uses TRBV11-3 with TRBJ1-1, with D uncertain. Per germline, CDR1 SGHNT and CDR2 YENEEA. This CDR3 region has 14 residues. The ends were cut back, 2 bases at V and 3 bases at J, with 10 bases in the middle. The CDR3 spells CASSLRGVHTEAFF. CDR3 DNA: TGTGCCAGCAGCTTAAGAGGAGTTCACACTGAAGCTTTCTTT.

This clone was observed a few times. The V gene is TRBV9, the J gene TRBJ2-1; D uncertain. CDR1 and CDR2 (germline): SGDLS, YYNGEE. The V end was cut by 2 bases, the J end by 2 bases, with 8 bases between. The CDR3 is made up of 14 amino acids. CDR3 sequence reads: CASSVADAYNEQFF. CDR3 DNA sequence: TGTGCCAGCAGCGTGGCGGACGCCTACAATGAGCAGTTCTTC.

In this sample, this clone turned up a few times. This sequence joins TRBV6-8 and TRBJ1-1; possible D gene TRBD1, 5 bases. V was pared by 7 bases and J by 9 bases, with 15 bases between. Germline CDR1 is MNHGY and CDR2 is SAAAGT. The CDR3 extends over 12 amino acids. The CDR3 DNA reads TGTGCCAGCACCCCGGGGGGGACCCAAGCTTTCTTT. This encodes CASTPGGTQAFF.

The V call is TRBV28, the J call TRBJ2-2, with TRBD2 matching 8 bases. After removal of 6 bases from V and 3 bases from J, the junction contained 18 bases not matched to a gene. The germline CDR1 and CDR2 sequences are MDHEN and SYDVKM. This CDR3 region has 19 residues. The CDR3 sequence is CASSPFQAAGDFYTGELFF. The CDR3 coding sequence is TGTGCCAGCAGCCCATTCCAAGCAGCGGGAGATTTTTACACCGGGGAGCTGTTTTTT.

This clone turned up a few times. The V and J genes are TRBV19 and TRBJ2-6, with D maybe TRBD1 (6 bases). V lost 4 bases, J lost 0 bases, and 16 bases lay in between. Germline CDR1 reads LNHDA; CDR2 reads SQIVND (reference sequence). The CDR3 consists of 18 residues. The CDR3 spells CASSSQPQGSSGANVLTF. The CDR3 DNA reads TGTGCCAGTAGTAGCCAACCACAGGGAAGCTCTGGGGCCAACGTCCTGACTTTC.

The CDR3 sequence is CASSSGPGGSYEQYF. CDR3 in DNA: TGCGCCAGCAGTTCCGGGCCTGGGGGCTCCTACGAGCAGTACTTC. The genes are TRBV10-2 and TRBJ2-7; D possibly matches TRBD1 or TRBD2 (5 bases each). This CDR3 region has 15 residues. V was cut by 5 bases and J by 0 bases, with 14 bases left in between. Germline V CDR1 and CDR2: WSHSY, SAAADI.

The gene calls are TRBV10-2 and TRBJ1-5; possible D gene TRBD1, 6 bases. Germline V gene lookup returns CDR1 WSHSY and CDR2 SAAADI. The length of the CDR3 is 13 residues. The V and J ends lost 2 bases and 5 bases respectively, with 7 bases between them. The CDR3 DNA is TGCGCCAGCAGTGAGAGGGGGGATCAGCCCCAGCATTTT. It encodes CASSERGDQPQHF.

This rearrangement joins TRBV6-8 to TRBJ2-7; D is perhaps TRBD1 (5 bases). The CDR3 is 14 residues long. The V and J ends lost 1 base and 2 bases respectively, with 9 bases between them. Germline V gene lookup returns CDR1 MNHGY and CDR2 SAAAGT. Here the CDR3 DNA reads TGTGCCAGCAGTTACTTAGGGGAAACCTACGAGCAGTACTTC. Translation: CASSYLGETYEQYF.

This clone was recorded a few times. This chain joins TRBV28 and TRBJ2-7; possibly TRBD1 for D (6 bases). Deletions cut 3 bases from V and 2 bases from J, with 11 bases between. Germline V CDR1 and CDR2: MDHEN, SYDVKM. The CDR3 length is 14 residues. This CDR3 reads CASSFRRDTYEQYF. DNA for the CDR3: TGTGCCAGCAGTTTTCGTCGGGACACCTACGAGCAGTACTTC.

V gene TRBV6-8 combines with J gene TRBJ2-1, with 7 positions matching TRBD1. Germline V CDR1 and CDR2: MNHGY, SAAAGT. The CDR3 runs to 16 residues. The trim removed 5 bases at V and 0 bases at J, leaving 7 bases unmatched. The chain's CDR3 is CASSPWTGSSYNEQFF. The CDR3 nucleotides read TGTGCCAGCAGTCCCTGGACAGGTAGCTCCTACAATGAGCAGTTCTTC.

This clone appeared a few times. This rearrangement joins TRBV6-8 to TRBJ1-1; D unresolved. The CDR3 length is 12 residues. CDR1 is MNHGY, CDR2 SAAAGT, per germline. V lost 6 bases and J 4 bases, leaving 9 bases between the germline ends. This CDR3 is CASSQGSTEAFF. The CDR3 region has the DNA TGTGCCAGCAGCCAAGGTTCCACTGAAGCTTTCTTT.

This clone occurred once. The rearrangement uses TRBV18 and TRBJ1-5; unclear D gene. Germline CDR1 and CDR2: KGHSH and LQKENI. Trimming removed 5 bases at V and 1 base at J, with 21 bases between. The CDR3 length is 18 residues. CDR3 region: CASSFRANLGRSNQPQHF. The CDR3, as DNA: TGTGCCAGCTCATTCCGGGCCAACCTCGGTCGGAGCAATCAGCCCCAGCATTTT.

The chain employs TRBV1 and TRBJ1-4; the table's D gene call, TRBD1, was not cross checked with the DNA. TRBV1 represents a pseudogene. This CDR3 comprises 18 residues. The CDR3 DNA follows: TGCGCCAGCAGCCAAGGCGGACAGCCTTTTGCAACTAATGAAAAACTGTTTTTT. It encodes CASSQGGQPFATNEKLFF.

The chain is built from TRBV18 and TRBJ2-5; D may correspond to TRBD1 or TRBD2 (5 bases each). The germline gives CDR1 KGHSH, CDR2 LQKENI. Trimming removed 3 bases from V and 4 bases from J, with 9 bases in between. CDR3 length: 13 amino acids. CDR3 amino acids: CASSPAGRETQYF. CDR3 coding DNA: TGTGCCAGCTCACCTGCAGGGAGAGAGACCCAGTACTTC.

This CDR3 reads CASSLEGSGETQYF. DNA for the CDR3: TGCGCCAGCAGCTTGGAGGGATCCGGAGAGACCCAGTACTTC. This sequence joins TRBV5-1 and TRBJ2-5; D is ambiguous. In germline, CDR1 is SGHRS, CDR2 YFSETQ. CDR3 length equals 14 residues. Trimming removed 0 bases at V and 4 bases at J, with 10 bases between.